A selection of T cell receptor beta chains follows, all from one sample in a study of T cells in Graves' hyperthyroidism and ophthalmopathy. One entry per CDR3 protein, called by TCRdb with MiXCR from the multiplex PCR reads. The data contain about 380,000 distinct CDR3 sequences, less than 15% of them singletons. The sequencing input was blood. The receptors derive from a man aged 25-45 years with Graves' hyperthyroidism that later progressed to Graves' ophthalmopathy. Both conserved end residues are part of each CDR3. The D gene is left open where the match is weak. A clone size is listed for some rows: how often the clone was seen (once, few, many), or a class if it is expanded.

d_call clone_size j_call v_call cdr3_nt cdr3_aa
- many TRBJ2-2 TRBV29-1 TGCAGCGTCCCGGACGGGAACACCGGGGAGCTGTTTTTT CSVPDGNTGELFF
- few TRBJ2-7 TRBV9 TGTGCCAGCAGCCCAGGGACACACGCTAGGGAGCAGTACTTC CASSPGTHAREQYF
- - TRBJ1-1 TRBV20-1 TGCAGTGCTAGGAAAGGTGGAGGGAACACTGAAGCTTTCTTT CSARKGGGNTEAFF
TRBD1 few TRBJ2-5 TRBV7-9 TGTGCCAGCAGCTCGGACAGGGAGCAAGAGACCCAGTACTTC CASSSDREQETQYF
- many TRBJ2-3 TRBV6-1 TGTGCCAGCAGTAACGAGGACAGCACAGATACGCAGTATTTT CASSNEDSTDTQYF
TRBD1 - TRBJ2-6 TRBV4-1 TGCGCCAGCAGCCATATACAGGGGGCTGGGGCCAACGTCCTGACTTTC CASSHIQGAGANVLTF
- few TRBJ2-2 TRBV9 TGTGCCAGCAGCGTAGGTACGGGACCGAATCAGGAGCTGTTTTTT CASSVGTGPNQELFF
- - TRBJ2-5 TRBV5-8 TGTGCCAGCAGCTTGGGTTTTTACCAAGAGACCCAGTACTTC CASSLGFYQETQYF
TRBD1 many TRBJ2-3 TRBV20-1 TGCAGTGCTAGAGCCATGGACAGGAGCACAGATACGCAGTATTTT CSARAMDRSTDTQYF
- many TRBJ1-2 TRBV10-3 TGTGCCATCAGTGAGCGGAGGGAGTCTAACTATGGCTACACCTTC CAISERRESNYGYTF
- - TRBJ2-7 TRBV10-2 TGCGCCAGCAGTGAAGGAGGGTATTCCTACGAGCAGTACTTC CASSEGGYSYEQYF